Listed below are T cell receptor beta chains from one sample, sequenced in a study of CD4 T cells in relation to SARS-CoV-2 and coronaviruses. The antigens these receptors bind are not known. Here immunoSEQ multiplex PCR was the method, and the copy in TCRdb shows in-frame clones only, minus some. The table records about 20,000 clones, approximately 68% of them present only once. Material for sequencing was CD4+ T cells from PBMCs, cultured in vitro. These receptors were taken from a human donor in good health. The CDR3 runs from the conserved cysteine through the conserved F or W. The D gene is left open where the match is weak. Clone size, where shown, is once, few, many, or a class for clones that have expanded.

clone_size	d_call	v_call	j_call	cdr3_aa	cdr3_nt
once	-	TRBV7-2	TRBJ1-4	CASSLGIGGWATNEKLFF	TGTGCCAGCAGCTTAGGGATTGGAGGTTGGGCAACTAATGAAAAACTGTTTTTT
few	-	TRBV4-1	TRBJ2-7	CASSQGEVPYEQYF	TGCGCCAGCAGCCAAGGGGAGGTCCCCTACGAGCAGTACTTC
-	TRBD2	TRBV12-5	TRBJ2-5	CASGPITSGRVGETQYF	TGTGCTAGTGGCCCCATCACCTCGGGGAGGGTGGGGGAGACCCAGTACTTC
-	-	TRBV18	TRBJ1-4	CASSPESTGLGAGEKLFF	TGTGCCAGCTCCCCAGAGTCTACAGGGCTCGGTGCTGGCGAAAAACTGTTTTTT
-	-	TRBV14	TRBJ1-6	CASSQDVSSYNSPLHF	TGTGCCAGCAGCCAAGATGTCAGCTCCTATAATTCACCCCTCCACTTT
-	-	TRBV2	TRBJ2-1	CASSGSGNEQFF	TGTGCCAGCAGTGGTTCCGGGAATGAGCAGTTCTTC
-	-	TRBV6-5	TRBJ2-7	CARIVTECDYEQYF	TGTGCCAGGATCGTGACGGAATGCGACTACGAGCAGTACTTC
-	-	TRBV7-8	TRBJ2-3	CASSPPAASDTQYF	TGTGCCAGCAGCCCACCCGCGGCCTCAGATACGCAGTATTTT
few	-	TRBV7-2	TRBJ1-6	CASSLVGSGGGYNSPLHF	TGTGCCAGCAGCTTAGTGGGGTCGGGCGGGGGCTATAATTCACCCCTCCACTTT
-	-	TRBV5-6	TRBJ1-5	CASSLWHISNQPQHF	TGTGCCAGCAGCTTGTGGCACATTAGCAATCAGCCCCAGCATTTT
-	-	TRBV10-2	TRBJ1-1	CASSESGGTEAFF	TGCGCCAGCAGTGAGTCAGGGGGCACTGAAGCTTTCTTT
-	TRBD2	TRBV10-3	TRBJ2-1	CAIRVAGGQGNEQFF	TGTGCCATCAGGGTAGCGGGAGGGCAGGGCAATGAGCAGTTCTTC
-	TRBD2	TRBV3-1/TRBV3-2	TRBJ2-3	CATGLAGRTDTQYF	TGTGCCACCGGACTAGCGGGACGCACAGATACGCAGTATTTT
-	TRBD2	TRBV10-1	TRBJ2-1	CASSISGGARNEQFF	TGCGCCAGCAGTATTAGCGGGGGGGCACGTAATGAGCAGTTCTTC
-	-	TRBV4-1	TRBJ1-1	CASSPPVNPKGAFF	TGCGCCAGCAGCCCCCCGGTGAACCCGAAGGGCGCTTTCTTT
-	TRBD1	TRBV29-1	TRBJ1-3	CSAATGGSGNTIYF	TGCAGCGCAGCAACAGGGGGCTCTGGAAACACCATATATTTT
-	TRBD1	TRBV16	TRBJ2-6	CASSPQTGTGVSGANVLTF	TGTGCCAGCAGCCCCCAAACGGGGACAGGCGTCTCTGGGGCCAACGTCCTGACTTTC
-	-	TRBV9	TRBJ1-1	CASSPGQRITEAFF	TGTGCCAGCAGCCCTGGACAGAGGATCACTGAAGCTTTCTTT
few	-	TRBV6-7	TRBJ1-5	CASLEGPPGQPQHF	TGTGCCAGTCTAGAAGGTCCCCCCGGGCAGCCCCAGCATTTT
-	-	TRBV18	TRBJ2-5	CASSLDTRSETQYF	TGTGCCAGCTCACTAGACACCCGATCGGAGACCCAGTACTTC
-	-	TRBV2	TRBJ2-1	CASSGLAANEQFF	TGTGCCAGCAGTGGTTTGGCTGCAAATGAGCAGTTCTTC
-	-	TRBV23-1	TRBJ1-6	CASSLARIFKSSPLHF	TGCGCCAGCAGTCTCGCGCGGATATTTAAAAGCTCACCCCTCCACTTT
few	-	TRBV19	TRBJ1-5	CASSIPSFSNQPQHF	TGTGCCAGTAGTATCCCCAGTTTTAGCAATCAGCCCCAGCATTTT
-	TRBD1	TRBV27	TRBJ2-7	CASRMTGQGFLEQYF	TGTGCCAGCAGAATGACGGGACAGGGGTTTCTCGAGCAGTACTTC
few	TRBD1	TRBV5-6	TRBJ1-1	CASRGVFRGRKAFF	TGTGCCAGCAGGGGGGTTTTCAGGGGGCGGAAAGCTTTCTTT
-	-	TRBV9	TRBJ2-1	CASSIRSNEQFF	TGTGCCAGCAGCATTCGGAGCAATGAGCAGTTCTTC
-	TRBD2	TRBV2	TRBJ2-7	CASRRLAGGFYEQYF	TGTGCCAGCAGACGACTAGCGGGAGGGTTCTACGAGCAGTACTTC
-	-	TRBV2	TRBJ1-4	CASRSGTLNEKLFF	TGTGCCAGCAGATCCGGGACTCTTAATGAAAAACTGTTTTTT
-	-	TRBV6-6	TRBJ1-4	CASSSGHRTTNEKLFF	TGTGCCAGCAGCTCGGGCCACAGAACAACTAATGAAAAACTGTTTTTT
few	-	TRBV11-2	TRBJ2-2	CASSFSEDTGELFF	TGTGCCAGCAGCTTCAGCGAGGACACCGGGGAGCTGTTTTTT
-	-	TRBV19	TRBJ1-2	CASSITNYGYTF	TGTGCCAGTAGTATAACGAACTATGGCTACACCTTC
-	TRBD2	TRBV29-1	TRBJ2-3	CSVEGLAGGLDTQYF	TGCAGCGTTGAGGGACTAGCGGGAGGATTAGATACGCAGTATTTT
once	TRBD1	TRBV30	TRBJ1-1	CAFGTGGENTAEAFF	TGTGCCTTTGGGACAGGGGGTGAAAATACGGCTGAAGCTTTCTTT
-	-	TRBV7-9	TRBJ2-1	CASRTGAGRNEQFF	TGTGCCAGCAGAACTGGGGCTGGGAGGAATGAGCAGTTCTTC
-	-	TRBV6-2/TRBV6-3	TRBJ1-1	CASSYTVAGRKAEAFF	TGTGCCAGCAGTTACACGGTGGCAGGGCGAAAGGCTGAAGCTTTCTTT
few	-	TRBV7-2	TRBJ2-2	CASKPGHNTGELFF	TGTGCCAGCAAGCCAGGGCATAACACCGGGGAGCTGTTTTTT
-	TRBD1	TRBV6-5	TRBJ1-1	CASSSTGRTEAFF	TGTGCCAGCAGCTCGACAGGGCGGACTGAAGCTTTCTTT